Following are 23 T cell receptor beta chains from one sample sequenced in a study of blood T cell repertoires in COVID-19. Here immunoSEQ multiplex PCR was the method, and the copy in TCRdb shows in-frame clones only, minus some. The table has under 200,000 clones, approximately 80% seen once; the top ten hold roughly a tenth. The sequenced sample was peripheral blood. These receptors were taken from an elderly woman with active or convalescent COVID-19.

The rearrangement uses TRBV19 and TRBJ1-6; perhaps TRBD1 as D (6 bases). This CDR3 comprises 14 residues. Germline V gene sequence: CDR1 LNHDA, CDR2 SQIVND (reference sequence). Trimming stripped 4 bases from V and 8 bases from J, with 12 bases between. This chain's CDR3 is CASSKQGKDSPLHF. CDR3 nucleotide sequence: TGTGCCAGTAGTAAACAGGGAAAGGATTCACCCCTCCACTTT.

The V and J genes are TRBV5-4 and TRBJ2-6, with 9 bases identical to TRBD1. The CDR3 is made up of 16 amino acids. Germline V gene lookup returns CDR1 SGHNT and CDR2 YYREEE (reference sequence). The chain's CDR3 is CAGGQGLNFGANVLTF. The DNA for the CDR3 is TGTGCGGGGGGACAGGGCCTTAATTTTGGGGCCAACGTCCTGACTTTC.

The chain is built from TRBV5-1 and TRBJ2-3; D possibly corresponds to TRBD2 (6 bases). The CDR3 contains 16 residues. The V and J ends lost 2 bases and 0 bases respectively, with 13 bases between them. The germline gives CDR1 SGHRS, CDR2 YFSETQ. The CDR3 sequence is CASSLTAGSSTDTQYF. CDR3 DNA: TGCGCCAGCAGCTTAACGGCGGGGAGTAGCACAGATACGCAGTATTTT.

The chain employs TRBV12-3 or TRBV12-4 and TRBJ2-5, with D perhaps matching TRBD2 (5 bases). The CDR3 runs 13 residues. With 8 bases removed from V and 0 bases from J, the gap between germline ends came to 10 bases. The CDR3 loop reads CASSRGNQETQYF. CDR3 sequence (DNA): TGTGCCAGCTCCCGGGGTAACCAAGAGACCCAGTACTTC.

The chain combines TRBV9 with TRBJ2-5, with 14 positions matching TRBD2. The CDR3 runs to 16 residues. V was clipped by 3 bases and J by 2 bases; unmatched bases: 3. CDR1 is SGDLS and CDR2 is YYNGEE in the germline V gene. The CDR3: CASSGGTSGGQETQYF. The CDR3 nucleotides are TGTGCCAGCAGCGGCGGGACTAGCGGGGGTCAAGAGACCCAGTACTTC.

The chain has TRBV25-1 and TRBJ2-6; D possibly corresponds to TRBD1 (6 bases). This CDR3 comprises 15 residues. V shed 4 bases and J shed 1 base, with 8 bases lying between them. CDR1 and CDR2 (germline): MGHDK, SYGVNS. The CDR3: CASSGTGSGANVLTF. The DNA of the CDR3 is TGTGCCAGCAGTGGAACAGGGTCTGGGGCCAACGTCCTGACTTTC.

This CDR3 reads CASARGTDYGYTF. CDR3 DNA sequence: TGTGCTAGTGCTAGGGGGACAGATTATGGCTACACCTTC. The rearrangement links TRBV12-5 to TRBJ1-2; 7 bases are a match to TRBD1. The CDR3 consists of 13 residues. Unmatched junction bases numbered 7, after V lost 7 bases and J lost 5 bases. Germline CDR1 LGHNT, CDR2 FRNRAP.

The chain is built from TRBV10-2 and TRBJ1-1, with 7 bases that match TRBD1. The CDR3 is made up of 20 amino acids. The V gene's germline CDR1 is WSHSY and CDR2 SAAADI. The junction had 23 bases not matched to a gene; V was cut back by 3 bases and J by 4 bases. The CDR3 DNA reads TGCGCCAGCAGTGAAACCTCGCTCAGGGGAAAACAGGGGTTCGGCACTGAAGCTTTCTTT. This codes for CASSETSLRGKQGFGTEAFF.

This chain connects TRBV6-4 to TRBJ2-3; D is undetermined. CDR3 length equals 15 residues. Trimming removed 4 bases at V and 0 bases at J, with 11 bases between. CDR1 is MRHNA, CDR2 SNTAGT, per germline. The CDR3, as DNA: TGTGCCAGCAGTGTGCGGCCTGGGAGCACAGATACGCAGTATTTT. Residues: CASSVRPGSTDTQYF.

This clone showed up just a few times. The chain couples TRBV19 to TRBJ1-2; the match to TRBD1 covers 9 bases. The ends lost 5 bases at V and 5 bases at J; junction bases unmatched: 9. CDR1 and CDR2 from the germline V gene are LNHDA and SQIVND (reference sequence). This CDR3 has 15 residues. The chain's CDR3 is CASSWGTGNSYGYTF. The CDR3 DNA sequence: TGTGCCAGTAGTTGGGGGACAGGGAACTCGTATGGCTACACCTTC.

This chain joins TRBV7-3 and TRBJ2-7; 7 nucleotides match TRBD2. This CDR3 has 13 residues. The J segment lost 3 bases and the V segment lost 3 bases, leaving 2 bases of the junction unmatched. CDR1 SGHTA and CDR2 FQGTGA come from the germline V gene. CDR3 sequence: CASSLGGGYEQYF. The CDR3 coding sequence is TGTGCCAGCAGCTTGGGCGGGGGCTACGAGCAGTACTTC.

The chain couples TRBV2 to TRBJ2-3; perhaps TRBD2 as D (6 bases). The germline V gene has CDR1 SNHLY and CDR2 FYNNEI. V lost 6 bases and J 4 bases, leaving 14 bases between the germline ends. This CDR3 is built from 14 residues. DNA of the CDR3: TGTGCCAGCAGCCCCAGCGGGCCCCCAGATACGCAGTATTTT. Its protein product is CASSPSGPPDTQYF.

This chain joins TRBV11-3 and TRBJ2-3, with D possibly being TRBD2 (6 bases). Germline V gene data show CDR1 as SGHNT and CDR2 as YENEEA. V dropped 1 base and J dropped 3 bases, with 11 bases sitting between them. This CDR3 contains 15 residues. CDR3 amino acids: CASSLGEAGTDTQYF. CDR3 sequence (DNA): TGTGCCAGCAGCTTAGGCGAGGCGGGGACAGATACGCAGTATTTT.

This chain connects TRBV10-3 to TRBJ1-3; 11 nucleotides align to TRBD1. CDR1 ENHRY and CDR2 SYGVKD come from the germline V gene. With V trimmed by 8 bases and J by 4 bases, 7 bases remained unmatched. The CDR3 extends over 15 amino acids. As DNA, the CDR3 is TGTGCCATCTTTCCTGGGACAGGGGGAGGAAACACCATATATTTT. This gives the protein CAIFPGTGGGNTIYF.

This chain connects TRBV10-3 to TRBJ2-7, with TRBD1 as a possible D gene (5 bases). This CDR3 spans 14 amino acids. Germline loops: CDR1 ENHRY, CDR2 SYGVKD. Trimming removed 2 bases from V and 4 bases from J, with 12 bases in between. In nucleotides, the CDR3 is TGTGCCATCAGTGAGCCAAGCAGGGCGTACGAGCAGTACTTC. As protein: CAISEPSRAYEQYF.

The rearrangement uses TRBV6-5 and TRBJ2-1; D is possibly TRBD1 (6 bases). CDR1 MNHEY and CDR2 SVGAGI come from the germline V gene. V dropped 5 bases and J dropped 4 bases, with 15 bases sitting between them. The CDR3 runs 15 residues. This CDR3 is CASSTDSGGYNEQFF. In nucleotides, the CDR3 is TGTGCCAGCAGTACGGACAGTGGGGGATACAATGAGCAGTTCTTC.

The CDR3 DNA follows: TGCGCCAGCAGCCAAGTAGGGAGCTATGGCTACACCTTC. Amino acids: CASSQVGSYGYTF. J is TRBJ1-2 and V is TRBV4-1, with D hard to call. Per the germline V gene, CDR1 is MGHRA and CDR2 is YSYEKL. Trimming pared 1 base from V and 4 bases from J, leaving 7 bases between. CDR3 size: 13 residues.

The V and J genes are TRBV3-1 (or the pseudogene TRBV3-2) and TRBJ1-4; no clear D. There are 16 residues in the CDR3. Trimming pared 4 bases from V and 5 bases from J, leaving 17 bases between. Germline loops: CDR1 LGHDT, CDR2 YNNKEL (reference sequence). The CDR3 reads CASSRRLGSPNEKLFF. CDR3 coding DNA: TGTGCCAGCAGCCGCCGCTTGGGCAGCCCGAATGAAAAACTGTTTTTT.

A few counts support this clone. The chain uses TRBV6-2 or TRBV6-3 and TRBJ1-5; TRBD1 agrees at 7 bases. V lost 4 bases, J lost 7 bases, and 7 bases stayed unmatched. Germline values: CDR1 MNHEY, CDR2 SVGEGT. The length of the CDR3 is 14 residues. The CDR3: CASSSQGVLQPQHF. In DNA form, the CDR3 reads TGTGCCAGCAGTTCCCAGGGGGTCCTGCAGCCCCAGCATTTT.

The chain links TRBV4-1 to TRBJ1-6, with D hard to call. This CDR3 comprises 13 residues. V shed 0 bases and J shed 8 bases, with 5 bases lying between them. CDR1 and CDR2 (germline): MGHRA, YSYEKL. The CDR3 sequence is CASSQDVYSPLHF. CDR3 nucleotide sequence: TGCGCCAGCAGCCAAGATGTATATTCACCCCTCCACTTT.

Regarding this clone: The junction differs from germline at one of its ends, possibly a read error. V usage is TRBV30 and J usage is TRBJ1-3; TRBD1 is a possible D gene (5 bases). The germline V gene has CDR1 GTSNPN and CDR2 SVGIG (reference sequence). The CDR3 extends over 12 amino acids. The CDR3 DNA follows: TGTGCCTCCCGCCCCGGGCCGGGACTCACGGATTTT. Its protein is CASRPGPGLTDF. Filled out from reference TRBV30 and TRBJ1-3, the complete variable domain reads SQTIHQWPATLVQPVGSPLSLECTVEGTSNPNLYWYRQAAGRGLQLLFYSVGIGQISSEVPQNLSASRPQDRQFILSSKKLLLSDSGFYLCASRPGPGLTDFGEGSWLTVV.

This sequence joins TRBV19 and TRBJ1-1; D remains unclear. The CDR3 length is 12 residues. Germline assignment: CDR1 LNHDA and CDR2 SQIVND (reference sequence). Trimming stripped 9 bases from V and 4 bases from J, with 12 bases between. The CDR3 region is CASTPGRTEAFF. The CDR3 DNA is TGTGCCAGCACGCCAGGTCGCACTGAAGCTTTCTTT. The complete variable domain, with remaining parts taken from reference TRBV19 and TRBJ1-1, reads DGGITQSPKYLFRKEGQNVTLSCEQNLNHDAMYWYRQDPGQGLRLIYYSQIVNDFQKGDIAEGYSVSREKKESFPLTVTSAQKNPTAFYLCASTPGRTEAFFGQGTRLTVV.

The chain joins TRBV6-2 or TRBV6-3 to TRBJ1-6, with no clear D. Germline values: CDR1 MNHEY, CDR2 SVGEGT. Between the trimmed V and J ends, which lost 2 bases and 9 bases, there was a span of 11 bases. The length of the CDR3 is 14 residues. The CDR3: CASSYTGLRSPLHF. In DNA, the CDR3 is TGTGCCAGCAGTTACACGGGGTTGCGTTCACCCCTCCACTTT.